Listed here are 30 T cell receptor beta chains from one sample, sequenced in a study of blood T cell repertoires in COVID-19. The protocol was immunoSEQ multiplex PCR, while the TCRdb copy is restricted to in-frame clones and leaves out a portion. The sample carries some 26,000 clones, about 80% recorded once. The sample was peripheral blood. These receptor sequences come from a man between 65 and 85 years old with acute or convalescent COVID-19.

The J gene is TRBJ1-2, the V gene TRBV5-4; 8 bases agree with TRBD1. Germline CDR1 and CDR2: SGHNT and YYREEE (reference sequence). V shed 0 bases, J shed 4 bases, and the junction held 5 bases outside the gene matches. CDR3 length: 15 residues. DNA for the CDR3: TGTGCCAGCAGCTTGGATAACAGGGGGGGCTATGGCTACACCTTC. It translates to CASSLDNRGGYGYTF.

The gene calls are TRBV19 and TRBJ2-7; no firm D call. The germline CDR1 and CDR2 sequences are LNHDA and SQIVND (reference sequence). The V end was cut by 2 bases, the J end by 4 bases, with 12 bases between. The CDR3 consists of 14 residues. The CDR3 DNA reads TGTGCCAGTAGTATACCGGGTGGGTCGTACGAGCAGTACTTC. Its protein product is CASSIPGGSYEQYF.

V is TRBV19 and J is TRBJ1-2; the match to TRBD1 covers 7 bases. Germline trimming cut 6 bases from V and 4 bases from J; bases unmatched to any gene: 11. Germline V gives CDR1 LNHDA, CDR2 SQIVND (reference sequence). CDR3 length: 15 amino acids. The CDR3 loop is CASRKDDRAGYGYTF. For the CDR3, the DNA is TGTGCCAGTAGAAAAGACGACAGGGCCGGCTATGGCTACACCTTC.

This clone was detected only once. This chain links TRBV6-1 with TRBJ2-5; TRBD1 matches at 8 bases. V shed 4 bases and J 4 bases; nucleotides not matched to a gene: 11. The V gene's germline CDR1 is MNHNS and CDR2 SASEGT. The CDR3 length is 16 residues. The CDR3 loop is CASSAFWTGKRETQYF. The CDR3 bases are TGTGCCAGCAGTGCCTTCTGGACAGGGAAAAGAGAGACCCAGTACTTC.

V and J are TRBV7-2 and TRBJ2-3, with TRBD1 matching over 9 bases. The CDR3 loop spans 15 amino acids. Germline V gene sequence: CDR1 SGHTA, CDR2 FQGNSA. Trimming took 5 bases from V and 1 from J; bases not matched to a gene: 4. The CDR3 spells CASSQQGAGTDTQYF. The CDR3 bases are TGTGCCAGCAGCCAACAGGGGGCAGGCACAGATACGCAGTATTTT.

The chain couples TRBV6-5 to TRBJ1-5; TRBD1 matches 11 bases. The CDR3 has 14 amino acids. Germline V gene data show CDR1 as MNHEY and CDR2 as SVGAGI. With 7 bases clipped from V and 4 bases from J, the junction kept 3 bases outside the gene matches. CDR3: CASKGQGANQPQHF. The CDR3 DNA is TGTGCCAGCAAAGGACAGGGGGCGAATCAGCCCCAGCATTTT.

DNA of the CDR3: TGTGCCAGCTCACGAAGTACTACAGGGTCTGAAAAACTGTTTTTT. Protein product: CASSRSTTGSEKLFF. The chain uses TRBV18 and TRBJ1-4; D possibly corresponds to TRBD1 (6 bases). This CDR3 is built from 15 residues. Trimming stripped 4 bases from V and 7 bases from J, with 16 bases between. Germline CDR1 reads KGHSH; CDR2 reads LQKENI.

The V gene is TRBV13, the J gene TRBJ1-4; 8 bases are a match to TRBD1. CDR1 and CDR2 from the germline V gene are PRHDT and FYEKMQ (reference sequence). The CDR3 is 17 residues long. The J segment lost 0 bases and the V segment lost 2 bases, leaving 5 bases of the junction unmatched. DNA of the CDR3: TGTGCCAGCAGCTTATGGGGACAGGATGCAACTAATGAAAAACTGTTTTTT. This sequence encodes CASSLWGQDATNEKLFF.

The rearrangement links TRBV4-3 to TRBJ1-2; D unresolved. Germline V CDR1 and CDR2: LGHNA, YSLEER. The CDR3 has 14 residues. V was cut by 3 bases and J by 8 bases, with 16 bases left in between. The CDR3 sequence: CASSHDTSRNGYTF. The DNA for the CDR3 is TGCGCCAGCAGCCACGACACTTCACGGAACGGCTACACCTTC.

The rearrangement uses TRBV27 and TRBJ2-7; D is unclear. The V gene's germline CDR1 is MNHEY and CDR2 SMNVEV (reference sequence). Trimming cost V 5 bases and J 2 bases, with 22 bases left between them. This CDR3 has 17 amino acids. This CDR3 is CASSPSSRPSSAYEQYF. CDR3 coding DNA: TGTGCCAGCAGTCCCAGCTCGCGACCATCAAGCGCCTACGAGCAGTACTTC.

The chain recombines TRBV5-1 with TRBJ1-2, with TRBD1 as a possible D gene (6 bases). The CDR3 contains 15 residues. V dropped 4 bases and J dropped 7 bases, with 20 bases sitting between them. CDR1 is SGHRS, CDR2 YFSETQ, per germline. The CDR3 is CASSQIQGLYGGYTF. In DNA, the CDR3 is TGCGCCAGCAGCCAAATACAGGGCCTCTATGGTGGCTACACCTTC.

This clone was found a few times. The V gene is TRBV6-1, the J gene TRBJ1-2; 8 nucleotides match TRBD1. V was clipped by 5 bases and J by 4 bases; unmatched bases: 6. This CDR3 has 14 residues. The V gene's germline CDR1 is MNHNS and CDR2 SASEGT. The CDR3 region is CASSSRGPGYGYTF. CDR3 bases: TGTGCCAGCAGTTCCAGGGGGCCAGGCTATGGCTACACCTTC.

This rearrangement joins TRBV3-1 (or the pseudogene TRBV3-2) to TRBJ1-5; weak D call: TRBD1 (6 bases). This CDR3 has 14 residues. Per the germline V gene, CDR1 is LGHDT and CDR2 is YNNKEL (reference sequence). The V end lost 3 bases, the J end lost 7 bases, and 13 bases lay between the germline ends. The CDR3 here is CASSHLGTTQPQHF. The CDR3 DNA reads TGTGCCAGCAGCCATCTTGGGACAACCCAGCCCCAGCATTTT.

The gene calls are TRBV21-1 and TRBJ1-2; TRBD1 is taken as the D call from the table, unchecked against the DNA. TRBV21-1 is reported as a pseudogene. This CDR3 region has 15 residues. CDR3 nucleotide sequence: TGTGCCAGCAGCAAAGTCCGGACAGGGTTAGATGGCTACACCTTC. It encodes CASSKVRTGLDGYTF.

The V and J genes are TRBV19 and TRBJ2-3; the D gene is possibly TRBD2 (5 bases). The CDR3 loop spans 12 amino acids. Looked up from germline, CDR1 is LNHDA and CDR2 is SQIVND (reference sequence). Trimming removed 5 bases at V and 6 bases at J, with 9 bases between. Here the CDR3 reads CASSPQRDTQYF. In DNA form, the CDR3 reads TGTGCCAGTAGTCCCCAGCGGGATACGCAGTATTTT.

CDR3 loop: CARRTVSTYEQYF. For the CDR3, the DNA is TGTGCCCGCCGTACGGTAAGCACCTACGAGCAGTACTTC. The chain joins TRBV28 to TRBJ2-7, with D hard to call. CDR3 length: 13 amino acids. Trimming pared 11 bases from V and 2 bases from J, leaving 16 bases between. The germline V gene encodes CDR1 MDHEN and CDR2 SYDVKM.

The chain is built from TRBV29-1 and TRBJ1-1; D remains ambiguous. Trimming cost V 4 bases and J 1 base, with 7 bases left between them. CDR1 is SQVTM, CDR2 ANQGSEA, per germline. This CDR3 has 12 amino acids. CDR3 sequence (DNA): TGCAGCGTTGGGCTTCGGAACACTGAAGCTTTCTTT. This sequence encodes CSVGLRNTEAFF.

The V call is TRBV29-1, the J call TRBJ1-2, with 8 bases lining up with TRBD1. Germline V gives CDR1 SQVTM, CDR2 ANQGSEA. The trim removed 0 bases at V and 8 bases at J, leaving 8 bases unmatched. This CDR3 has 14 residues. In DNA, the CDR3 is TGCAGCGTTGAAGATCTGGACAGGGCGCGCGGCTACACCTTC. It encodes CSVEDLDRARGYTF.

The genes are TRBV27 and TRBJ2-5; 10 positions agree with TRBD2. Germline lookup yields CDR1 MNHEY and CDR2 SMNVEV (reference sequence). This CDR3 comprises 14 residues. V was pared by 8 bases and J by 5 bases, with 8 bases of the junction left unmatched. CDR3 residues: CASGLAARPETQYF. The CDR3, as DNA: TGTGCCAGCGGACTAGCGGCAAGGCCGGAGACCCAGTACTTC.

The chain couples TRBV27 to TRBJ2-7; maybe TRBD2 (6 bases). This CDR3 contains 14 residues. Trimming removed 3 bases from V and 2 bases from J, with 11 bases in between. Per the germline V gene, CDR1 is MNHEY and CDR2 is SMNVEV (reference sequence). The CDR3 reads CASSFREFAYEQYF. CDR3 in DNA: TGTGCCAGCAGTTTCCGGGAGTTTGCCTACGAGCAGTACTTC.

The V gene is TRBV7-2, the J gene TRBJ1-2; 8 bases map to TRBD1. The CDR3 sequence is 13 residues long. Germline V gene data show CDR1 as SGHTA and CDR2 as FQGNSA. Trimming took 1 base from V and 7 from J; bases not matched to a gene: 2. The DNA for the CDR3 is TGTGCCAGCAGCTTAGTACAGGGGGGTGGCTACACCTTC. Protein: CASSLVQGGGYTF.

This clone was observed a handful of times. V usage is TRBV6-5 and J usage is TRBJ1-2, with 7 bases that match TRBD1. J gave up 6 bases and V 0 bases, and 4 bases lay outside the gene matches. Germline V gene lookup returns CDR1 MNHEY and CDR2 SVGAGI. The CDR3 covers 14 residues. The CDR3 here is CASSYSITGDGYTF. CDR3 DNA: TGTGCCAGCAGTTACTCGATCACAGGGGATGGCTACACCTTC.

This clone has only a few counts. The CDR3 bases are TGTGCCAGCAGCTCCGGGAAGGCGCCCTATAATTCACCCCTCCACTTT. Translating it yields CASSSGKAPYNSPLHF. The chain joins TRBV11-2 to TRBJ1-6, with unresolved D. V dropped 4 bases and J dropped 2 bases, with 12 bases sitting between them. The CDR3 is 16 residues long. Germline assignment: CDR1 SGHAT and CDR2 FQNNGV.

The chain is built from TRBV12-3 or TRBV12-4 and TRBJ2-7; D is perhaps TRBD2 (5 bases). The CDR3 is 13 amino acids. Trimming pared 1 base from V and 7 bases from J, leaving 11 bases between. The CDR3 DNA is TGTGCCAGCAGTTTAGGCAGCGGACGAGAGCAGTACTTC. Translated: CASSLGSGREQYF.

The CDR3 protein is CASRLEGPLNEQFF. As DNA, the CDR3 is TGTGCCAGCAGGTTGGAGGGACCACTCAATGAGCAGTTCTTC. The rearrangement links TRBV3-1 (or the pseudogene TRBV3-2) to TRBJ2-1, with a possible D match to TRBD2 (6 bases). This CDR3 has 14 residues. The germline V and J ends were trimmed by 6 bases and 6 bases, with 15 bases remaining between them. Germline lookup yields CDR1 LGHDT and CDR2 YNNKEL (reference sequence).

The rearrangement links TRBV6-5 to TRBJ1-3; D may be TRBD1 (6 bases). Looked up from germline, CDR1 is MNHEY and CDR2 is SVGAGI. The CDR3 sequence is 14 residues long. Trimming removed 5 bases at V and 4 bases at J, with 12 bases between. Here the CDR3 reads CASSPAGAGNTIYF. In DNA, the CDR3 is TGTGCCAGCAGTCCAGCAGGGGCCGGAAACACCATATATTTT.

This chain uses TRBV13 with TRBJ2-1; TRBD1 matches 11 bases. Germline-derived CDR1 and CDR2 are PRHDT and FYEKMQ (reference sequence). Trimming at V came to 4 bases and at J to 3 bases, leaving 2 bases not matched to a gene. The CDR3 is made up of 15 amino acids. CDR3 in amino acids: CASSSGTGGYNEQFF. In nucleotides, the CDR3 is TGTGCCAGCAGCTCGGGGACAGGGGGCTACAATGAGCAGTTCTTC.

This rearrangement joins TRBV7-2 to TRBJ2-3; the match to TRBD2 covers 8 bases. The V segment lost 3 bases and the J segment 5 bases; nucleotides outside the gene matches: 7. CDR3 size: 15 residues. Germline V gene data show CDR1 as SGHTA and CDR2 as FQGNSA. The CDR3 sequence: CASSFSSGVQDTQYF. The CDR3 nucleotides read TGTGCCAGCAGCTTTAGTAGCGGGGTACAAGATACGCAGTATTTT.

The rearrangement joins TRBV18 to TRBJ2-5; a possible D gene is TRBD1 (5 bases). Germline CDR1 KGHSH, CDR2 LQKENI. The V end was cut by 6 bases, the J end by 0 bases, with 8 bases between. This CDR3 spans 13 amino acids. The CDR3 DNA is TGTGCCAGCTCTCAGGGTCACCAAGAGACCCAGTACTTC. Its protein is CASSQGHQETQYF.

The rearrangement joins TRBV7-3 to TRBJ2-7; TRBD1 agrees at 9 bases. CDR3 length: 16 amino acids. The germline gives CDR1 SGHTA, CDR2 FQGTGA. The trim removed 4 bases at V and 3 bases at J, leaving 10 bases unmatched. As DNA, the CDR3 is TGTGCCAGCAGCTCTAGGTACGGGACAGGGAACTACGAGCAGTACTTC. Translated, it gives CASSSRYGTGNYEQYF.